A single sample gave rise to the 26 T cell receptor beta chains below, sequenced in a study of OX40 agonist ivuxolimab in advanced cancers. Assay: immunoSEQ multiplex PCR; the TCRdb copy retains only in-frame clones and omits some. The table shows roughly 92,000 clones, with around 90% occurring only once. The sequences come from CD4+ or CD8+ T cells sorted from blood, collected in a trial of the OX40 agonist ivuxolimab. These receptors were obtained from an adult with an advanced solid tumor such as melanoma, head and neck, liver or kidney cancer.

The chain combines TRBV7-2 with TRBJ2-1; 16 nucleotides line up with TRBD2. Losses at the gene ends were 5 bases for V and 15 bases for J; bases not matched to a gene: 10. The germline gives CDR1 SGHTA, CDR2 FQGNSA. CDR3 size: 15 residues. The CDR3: CASSLPGLAGGLGFF. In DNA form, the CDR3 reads TGTGCCAGCAGCCTCCCGGGACTAGCGGGAGGGCTGGGGTTCTTC.

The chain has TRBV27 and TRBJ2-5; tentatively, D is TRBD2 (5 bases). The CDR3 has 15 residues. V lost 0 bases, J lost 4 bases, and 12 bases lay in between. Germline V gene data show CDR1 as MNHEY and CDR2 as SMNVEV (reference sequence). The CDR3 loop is CASSLSPFRGETQYF. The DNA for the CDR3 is TGTGCCAGCAGTTTATCCCCCTTCCGGGGAGAGACCCAGTACTTC.

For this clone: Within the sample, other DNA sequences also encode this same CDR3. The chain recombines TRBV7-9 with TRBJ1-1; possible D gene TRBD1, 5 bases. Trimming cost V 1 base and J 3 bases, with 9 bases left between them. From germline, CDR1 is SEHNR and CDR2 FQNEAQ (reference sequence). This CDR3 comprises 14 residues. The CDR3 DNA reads TGTGCCAGCAGCTTAGTGGGGGGGGACACTGAAGCTTTCTTT. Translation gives CASSLVGGDTEAFF.

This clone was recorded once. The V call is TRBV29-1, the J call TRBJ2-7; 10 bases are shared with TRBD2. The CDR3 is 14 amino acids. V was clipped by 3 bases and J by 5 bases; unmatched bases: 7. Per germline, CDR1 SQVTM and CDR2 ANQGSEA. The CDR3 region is CSVDGLAGVDEQYF. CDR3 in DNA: TGCAGCGTTGATGGCCTAGCGGGAGTCGACGAGCAGTACTTC.

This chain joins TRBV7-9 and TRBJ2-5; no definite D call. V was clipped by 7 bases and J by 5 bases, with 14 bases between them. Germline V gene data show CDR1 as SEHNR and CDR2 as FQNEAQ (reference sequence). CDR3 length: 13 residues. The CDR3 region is CASTPMSGETQYF. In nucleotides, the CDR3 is TGTGCCAGCACCCCCATGAGTGGGGAGACCCAGTACTTC.

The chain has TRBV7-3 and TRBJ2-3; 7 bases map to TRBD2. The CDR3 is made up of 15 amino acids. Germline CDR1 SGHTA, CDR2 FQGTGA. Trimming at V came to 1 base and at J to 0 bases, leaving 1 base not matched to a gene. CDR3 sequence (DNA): TGTGCCAGCAGCTTAAGTAGCGGGAGCACAGATACGCAGTATTTT. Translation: CASSLSSGSTDTQYF.

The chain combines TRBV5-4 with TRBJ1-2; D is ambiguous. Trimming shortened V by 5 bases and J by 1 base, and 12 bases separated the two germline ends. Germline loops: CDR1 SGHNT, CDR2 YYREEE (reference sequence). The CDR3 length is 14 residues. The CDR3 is CASRTVGGNYGYTF. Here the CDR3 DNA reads TGTGCCAGCAGGACTGTGGGCGGTAACTATGGCTACACCTTC.

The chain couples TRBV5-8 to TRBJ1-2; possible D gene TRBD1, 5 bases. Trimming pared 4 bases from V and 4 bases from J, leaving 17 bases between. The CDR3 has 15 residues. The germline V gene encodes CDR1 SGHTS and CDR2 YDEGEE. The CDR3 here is CASSGMGRNFYGYTF. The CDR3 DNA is TGTGCCAGCAGCGGAATGGGACGGAACTTCTATGGCTACACCTTC.

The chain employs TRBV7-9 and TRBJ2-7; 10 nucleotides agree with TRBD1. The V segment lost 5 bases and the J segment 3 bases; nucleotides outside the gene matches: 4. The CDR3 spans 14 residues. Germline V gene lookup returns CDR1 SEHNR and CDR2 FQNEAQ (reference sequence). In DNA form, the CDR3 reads TGTGCCAGCAGCGCCCGGGACAGGGGCTACGAGCAGTACTTC. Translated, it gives CASSARDRGYEQYF.

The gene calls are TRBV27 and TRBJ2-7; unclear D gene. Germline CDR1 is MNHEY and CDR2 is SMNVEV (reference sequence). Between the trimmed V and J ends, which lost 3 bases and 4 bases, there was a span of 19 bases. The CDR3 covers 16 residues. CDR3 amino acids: CASSLTPLSTAYEQYF. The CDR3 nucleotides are TGTGCCAGCAGTTTGACCCCCCTCTCGACCGCATACGAGCAGTACTTC.

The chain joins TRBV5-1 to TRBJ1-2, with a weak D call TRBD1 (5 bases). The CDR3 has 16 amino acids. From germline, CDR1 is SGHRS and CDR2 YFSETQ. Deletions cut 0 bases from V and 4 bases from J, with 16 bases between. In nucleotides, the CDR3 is TGCGCCAGCAGCTTGGGGCACCTTCAGGGAAGCTATGGCTACACCTTC. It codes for CASSLGHLQGSYGYTF.

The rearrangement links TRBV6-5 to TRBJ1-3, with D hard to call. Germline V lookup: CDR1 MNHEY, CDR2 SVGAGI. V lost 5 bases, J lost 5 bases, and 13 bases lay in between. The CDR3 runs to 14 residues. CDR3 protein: CASSPPTSRNTIYF. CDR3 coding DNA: TGTGCCAGCAGTCCCCCCACATCTCGAAACACCATATATTTT.

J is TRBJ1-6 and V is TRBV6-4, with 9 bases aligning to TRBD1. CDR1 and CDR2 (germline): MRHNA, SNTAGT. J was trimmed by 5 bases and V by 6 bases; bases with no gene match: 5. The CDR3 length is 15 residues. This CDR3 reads CASRETGGNNSPLHF. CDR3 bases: TGTGCCAGCAGGGAAACAGGGGGCAATAATTCACCCCTCCACTTT.

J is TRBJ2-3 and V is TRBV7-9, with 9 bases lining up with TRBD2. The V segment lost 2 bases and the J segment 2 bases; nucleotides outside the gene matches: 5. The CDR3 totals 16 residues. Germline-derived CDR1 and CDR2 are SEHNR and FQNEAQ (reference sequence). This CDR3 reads CASSLFSSGVTDTQYF. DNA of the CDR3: TGTGCCAGCAGCTTATTCTCTAGCGGGGTCACAGATACGCAGTATTTT.

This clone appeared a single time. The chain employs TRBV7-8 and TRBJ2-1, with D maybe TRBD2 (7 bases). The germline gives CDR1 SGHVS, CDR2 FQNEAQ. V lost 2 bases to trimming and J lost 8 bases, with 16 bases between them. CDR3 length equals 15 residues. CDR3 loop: CASSLTLGGRHEQFF. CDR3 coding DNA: TGTGCCAGCAGCTTAACCTTGGGGGGGCGGCATGAGCAGTTCTTC.

This CDR3 reads CASSFELYSNQPQHF. The CDR3 bases are TGTGCCAGCAGTTTCGAGCTATATAGCAATCAGCCCCAGCATTTT. The V call is TRBV28, the J call TRBJ1-5, with unresolved D. CDR3 length equals 15 residues. Germline V gene lookup returns CDR1 MDHEN and CDR2 SYDVKM. The V end was cut by 3 bases, the J end by 0 bases, with 9 bases between. Together with reference TRBV28 and TRBJ1-5, the CDR3 gives the full variable domain: DVKVTQSSRYLVKRTGEKVFLECVQDMDHENMFWYRQDPGLGLRLIYFSYDVKMKEKGDIPEGYSVSREKKERFSLILESASTNQTSMYLCASSFELYSNQPQHFGDGTRLSIL.

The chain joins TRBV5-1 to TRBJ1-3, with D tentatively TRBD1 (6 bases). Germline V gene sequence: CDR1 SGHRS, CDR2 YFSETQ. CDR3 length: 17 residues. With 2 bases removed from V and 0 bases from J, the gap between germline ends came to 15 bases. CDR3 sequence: CASSLSYRAHSGNTIYF. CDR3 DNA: TGCGCCAGCAGCTTATCTTACAGGGCTCACTCTGGAAACACCATATATTTT.

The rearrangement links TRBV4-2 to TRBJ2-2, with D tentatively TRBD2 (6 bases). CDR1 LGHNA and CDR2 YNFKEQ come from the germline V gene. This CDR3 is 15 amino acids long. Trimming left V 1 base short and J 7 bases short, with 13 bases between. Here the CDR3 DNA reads TGTGCCAGCAGCCAAGGACGGGAGCGGGTCGGGGAGCTGTTTTTT. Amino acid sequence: CASSQGRERVGELFF.

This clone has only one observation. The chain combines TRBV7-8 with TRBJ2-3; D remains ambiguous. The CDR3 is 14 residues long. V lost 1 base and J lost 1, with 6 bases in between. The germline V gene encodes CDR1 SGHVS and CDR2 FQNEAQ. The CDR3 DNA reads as TGTGCCAGCAGCTTAGGCGATGGCACAGATACGCAGTATTTT. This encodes CASSLGDGTDTQYF.

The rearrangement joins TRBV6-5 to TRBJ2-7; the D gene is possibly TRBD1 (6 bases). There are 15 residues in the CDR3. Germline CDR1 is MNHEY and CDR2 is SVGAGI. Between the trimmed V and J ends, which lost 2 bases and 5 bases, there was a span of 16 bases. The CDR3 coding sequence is TGTGCCAGCAGTTACCAGGGGATCTGGGTCCACGAGCAGTACTTC. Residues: CASSYQGIWVHEQYF.

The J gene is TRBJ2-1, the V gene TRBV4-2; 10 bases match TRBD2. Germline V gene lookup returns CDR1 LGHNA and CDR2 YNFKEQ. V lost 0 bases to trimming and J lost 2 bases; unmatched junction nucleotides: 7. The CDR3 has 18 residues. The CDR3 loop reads CASSQDASGRVTYNEQFF. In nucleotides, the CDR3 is TGTGCCAGCAGCCAAGATGCTAGCGGGAGAGTAACCTACAATGAGCAGTTCTTC.

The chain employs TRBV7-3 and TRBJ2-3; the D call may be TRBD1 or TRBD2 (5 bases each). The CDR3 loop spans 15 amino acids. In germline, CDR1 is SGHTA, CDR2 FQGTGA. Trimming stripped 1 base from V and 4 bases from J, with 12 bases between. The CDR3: CASSLNGGDADTQYF. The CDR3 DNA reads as TGTGCCAGCAGCTTAAATGGGGGTGACGCAGATACGCAGTATTTT.

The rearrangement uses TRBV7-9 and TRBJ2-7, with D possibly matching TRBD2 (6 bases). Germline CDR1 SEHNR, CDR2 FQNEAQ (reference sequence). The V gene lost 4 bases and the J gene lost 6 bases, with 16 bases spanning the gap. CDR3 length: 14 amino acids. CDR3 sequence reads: CASSWDSEVPEQYF. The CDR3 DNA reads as TGTGCCAGCAGCTGGGACTCAGAGGTCCCCGAGCAGTACTTC.

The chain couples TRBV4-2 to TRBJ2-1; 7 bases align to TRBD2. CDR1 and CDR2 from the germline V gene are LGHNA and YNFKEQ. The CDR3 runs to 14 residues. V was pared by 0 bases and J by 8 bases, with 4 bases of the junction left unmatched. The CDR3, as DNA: TGTGCCAGCAGCCAAGATGCGGGAGTAGATGAGCAGTTCTTC. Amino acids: CASSQDAGVDEQFF.

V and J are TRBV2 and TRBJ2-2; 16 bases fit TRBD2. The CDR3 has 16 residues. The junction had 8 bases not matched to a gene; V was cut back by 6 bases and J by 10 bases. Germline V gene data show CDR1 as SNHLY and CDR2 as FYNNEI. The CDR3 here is CASRMGLAGGFMELFF. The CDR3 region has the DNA TGTGCCAGCAGAATGGGACTAGCGGGAGGGTTCATGGAGCTGTTTTTT.

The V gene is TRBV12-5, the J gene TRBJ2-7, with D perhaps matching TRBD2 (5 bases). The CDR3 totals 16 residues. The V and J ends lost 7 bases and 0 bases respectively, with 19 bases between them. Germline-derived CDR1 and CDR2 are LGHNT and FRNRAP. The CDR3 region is CASASTPSRDSYEQYF. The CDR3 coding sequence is TGTGCTAGTGCCTCGACCCCAAGCCGGGACTCCTACGAGCAGTACTTC.